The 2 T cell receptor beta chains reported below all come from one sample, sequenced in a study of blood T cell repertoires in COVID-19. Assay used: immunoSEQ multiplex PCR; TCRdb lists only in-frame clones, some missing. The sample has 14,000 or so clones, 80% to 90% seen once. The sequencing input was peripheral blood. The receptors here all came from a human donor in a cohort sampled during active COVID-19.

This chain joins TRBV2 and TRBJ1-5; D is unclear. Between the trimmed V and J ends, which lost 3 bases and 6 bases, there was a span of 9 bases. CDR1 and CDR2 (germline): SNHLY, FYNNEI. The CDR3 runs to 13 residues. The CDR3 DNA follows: TGTGCCAGCAGTGACGGTCTCGGTCAGCCCCAGCATTTT. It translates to CASSDGLGQPQHF.

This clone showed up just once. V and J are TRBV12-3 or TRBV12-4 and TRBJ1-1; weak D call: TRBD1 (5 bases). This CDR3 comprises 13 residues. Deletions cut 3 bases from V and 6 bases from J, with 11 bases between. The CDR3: CASSLRGRAEAFF. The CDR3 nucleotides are TGTGCCAGCAGTTTGCGGGGGAGAGCTGAAGCTTTCTTT.